Following are 10 T cell receptor beta chains from one sample sequenced in a study of T cells in Graves' hyperthyroidism and ophthalmopathy. Amplification of TCR beta CDR3 regions was performed using RNA transcripts as template. HTBI primers drove first-round RT-PCR of the TCR CDR3. Each CDR3 protein gets one entry after TCRdb re-called the multiplex PCR reads with MiXCR. Among over 650,000 distinct CDR3 sequences, roughly 17% were seen once, and the ten largest hold over 7.5%. The material sequenced was blood. Source of these receptors: a man aged 18 to 30 with Graves' hyperthyroidism.

This chain connects TRBV9 to TRBJ1-3; TRBD1 might be the D (6 bases). CDR1 is SGDLS and CDR2 is YYNGEE in the germline V gene. V gave up 6 bases and J gave up 0 bases, with 16 bases separating them. This CDR3 has 16 amino acids. CDR3 DNA sequence: TGTGCCAGCAACCCTGGATGGGACAACTCTGGAAACACCATATATTTT. Translating it yields CASNPGWDNSGNTIYF.

This sequence joins TRBV5-8 and TRBJ2-5; possible D gene TRBD2, 6 bases. Germline V gene sequence: CDR1 SGHTS, CDR2 YDEGEE. Trimming stripped 4 bases from V and 4 bases from J, with 17 bases between. The CDR3 contains 15 residues. Written as DNA, the CDR3 is TGTGCCAGCAGCCCTCTCCCTAGGCGGGGAGAGACCCAGTACTTC. This gives the protein CASSPLPRRGETQYF.

The chain recombines TRBV28 with TRBJ2-7; 10 positions match TRBD2. The ends lost 5 bases at V and 7 bases at J; junction bases unmatched: 5. CDR3 length equals 13 residues. Germline lookup yields CDR1 MDHEN and CDR2 SYDVKM. Written as DNA, the CDR3 is TGTGCCAGCAGTCTAGCGGGAGAGCAAGAGCAGTACTTC. Translated: CASSLAGEQEQYF.

The CDR3 coding sequence is TGCAGTGTCATCGGGAGAAATGAGCAGTTCTTC. It specifies CSVIGRNEQFF. The gene calls are TRBV20-1 and TRBJ2-1, with D possibly matching TRBD2 (6 bases). Trimming took off 7 bases at V and 7 bases at J, with 11 bases between the two ends. The length of the CDR3 is 11 residues. Germline loops: CDR1 DFQATT, CDR2 SNEGSKA (reference sequence).

The J gene is TRBJ2-7, the V gene TRBV4-1; 10 nucleotides align to TRBD2. Germline values: CDR1 MGHRA, CDR2 YSYEKL. With 0 bases clipped from V and 0 bases from J, the junction kept 5 bases outside the gene matches. CDR3 size: 17 residues. The CDR3 coding sequence is TGCGCCAGCAGCCAAGAGACTAGCGGGCCCAGCTCCTACGAGCAGTACTTC. Its translation: CASSQETSGPSSYEQYF.

This clonotype showed up just a few times. This chain joins TRBV14 and TRBJ1-1; D perhaps matches TRBD1 (5 bases). Germline CDR1 is SGHDN and CDR2 is FVKESK. Trimming removed 4 bases from V and 6 bases from J, with 15 bases in between. This CDR3 region has 14 residues. CDR3 residues: CASSPSTGVPEAFF. The CDR3 DNA sequence: TGTGCCAGCAGCCCCTCCACGGGGGTTCCTGAAGCTTTCTTT.

The sample holds a few counts of this clonotype. This chain uses TRBV28 with TRBJ2-3; D is possibly TRBD1 (6 bases). The CDR3 contains 12 residues. Germline CDR1 reads MDHEN; CDR2 reads SYDVKM. V was trimmed by 11 bases and J by 0 bases, leaving 9 bases between them. In nucleotides, the CDR3 is TGTGCCGTGCAGGGGAGCACAGATACGCAGTATTTT. This codes for CAVQGSTDTQYF. Full variable domain (rest looked up from reference TRBV28 and TRBJ2-3): DVKVTQSSRYLVKRTGEKVFLECVQDMDHENMFWYRQDPGLGLRLIYFSYDVKMKEKGDIPEGYSVSREKKERFSLILESASTNQTSMYLCAVQGSTDTQYFGPGTRLTVL.

In its sample, this clonotype was seen a few times. DNA for the CDR3: TGTGCCAGCAGCCAGGGCCCTACGGGGGGACCCTACGAGCAGTACTTC. This encodes CASSQGPTGGPYEQYF. The chain links TRBV3-1 to TRBJ2-7, with 7 bases aligning to TRBD2. The CDR3 is made up of 16 amino acids. Germline CDR1 LGHDT, CDR2 YNNKEL (reference sequence). V lost 3 bases and J lost 2; bases outside the gene matches: 10.

This sequence joins TRBV7-9 and TRBJ2-7; no definite D call. The germline gives CDR1 SEHNR, CDR2 FQNEAQ (reference sequence). The CDR3 loop spans 13 amino acids. V shed 4 bases and J shed 5 bases, with 12 bases lying between them. The CDR3 nucleotides read TGTGCCAGCAGCTCAAGTTCCCTAGACGAGCAGTACTTC. Protein: CASSSSSLDEQYF.

This clonotype was picked up many times. The rearrangement uses TRBV12-3 or TRBV12-4 and TRBJ2-7; D unresolved. The CDR3 runs to 14 residues. V was cut by 3 bases and J by 2 bases, with 11 bases left in between. The chain's CDR3 is CASSFSTSPYEQYF. The CDR3 DNA is TGTGCCAGCAGTTTCTCGACTTCCCCCTACGAGCAGTACTTC.